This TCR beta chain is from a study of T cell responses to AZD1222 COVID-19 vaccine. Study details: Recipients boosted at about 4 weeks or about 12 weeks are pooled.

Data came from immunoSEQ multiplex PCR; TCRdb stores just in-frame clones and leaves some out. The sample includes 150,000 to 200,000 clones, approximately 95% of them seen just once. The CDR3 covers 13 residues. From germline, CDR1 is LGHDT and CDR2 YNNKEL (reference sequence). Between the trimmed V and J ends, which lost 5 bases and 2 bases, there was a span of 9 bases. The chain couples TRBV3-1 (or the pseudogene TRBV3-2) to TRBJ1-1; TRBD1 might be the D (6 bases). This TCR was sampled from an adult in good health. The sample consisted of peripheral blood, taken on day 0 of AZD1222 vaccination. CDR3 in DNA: TGTGCCAGCAGCATGACAGGAAACACTGAAGCTTTCTTT. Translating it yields CASSMTGNTEAFF.